This TCR beta chain comes out of a study of control samples from healthy donors and cancer patients. V was clipped by 5 bases and J by 4 bases; unmatched bases: 3. Germline CDR1 is SGHRS and CDR2 is YFSETQ. The CDR3 covers 14 residues. Assay: immunoSEQ multiplex PCR; the TCRdb copy retains only in-frame clones and omits some. The sample includes 150,000 to 200,000 clones, approximately 96% of them seen just once. The TCR sequence derives from a woman in her forties in good health. The chain links TRBV5-1 to TRBJ2-1; the match to TRBD1 covers 10 bases. The sequenced sample was blood. CDR3: CASSRGQGYNEQFF. The CDR3, as DNA: TGCGCCAGCAGTCGGGGACAGGGGTACAATGAGCAGTTCTTC.